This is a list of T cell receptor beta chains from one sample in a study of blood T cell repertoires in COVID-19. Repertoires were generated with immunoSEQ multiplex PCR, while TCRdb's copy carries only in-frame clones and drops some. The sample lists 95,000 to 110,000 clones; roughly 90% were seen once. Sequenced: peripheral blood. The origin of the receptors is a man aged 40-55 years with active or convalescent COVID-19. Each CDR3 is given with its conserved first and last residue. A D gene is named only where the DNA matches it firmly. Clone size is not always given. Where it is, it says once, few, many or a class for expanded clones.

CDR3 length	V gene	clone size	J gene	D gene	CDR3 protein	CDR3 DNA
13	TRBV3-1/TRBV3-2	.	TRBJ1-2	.	CASSQNRADGYTF	TGTGCCAGCAGCCAAAACAGGGCTGATGGCTACACCTTC
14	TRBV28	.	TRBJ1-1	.	CAITQGPVNTEAFF	TGTGCCATTACCCAGGGGCCGGTGAACACTGAAGCTTTCTTT
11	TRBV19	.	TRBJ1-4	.	CAPSTGRKLFF	TGTGCCCCTTCGACGGGGAGAAAACTGTTTTTT
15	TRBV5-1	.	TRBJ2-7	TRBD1	CASSTQGARLDEQYF	TGCGCCAGCAGCACCCAGGGGGCTCGATTGGACGAGCAGTACTTC
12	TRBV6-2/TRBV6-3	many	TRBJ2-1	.	CASSYYGSEKFF	TGTGCCAGCAGTTACTACGGGTCGGAAAAGTTCTTC
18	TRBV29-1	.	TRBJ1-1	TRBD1	CSVSGTGGVRYSGTEAFF	TGCAGCGTATCCGGGACAGGGGGCGTTCGTTATTCTGGCACTGAAGCTTTCTTT
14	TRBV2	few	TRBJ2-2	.	CASSKVAEAGELFF	TGTGCCAGCAGTAAAGTAGCGGAGGCCGGGGAGCTGTTTTTT
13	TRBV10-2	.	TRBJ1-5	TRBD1	CASRGQGDQPQHF	TGCGCCAGTAGGGGACAGGGCGATCAGCCCCAGCATTTT
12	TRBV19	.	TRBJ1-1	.	CASTAGYTEAFF	TGTGCCAGTACAGCGGGTTACACTGAAGCTTTCTTT
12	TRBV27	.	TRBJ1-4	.	CASGQRGEKLFF	TGTGCCAGCGGGCAACGGGGTGAAAAACTGTTTTTT
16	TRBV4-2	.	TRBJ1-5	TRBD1	CASSHIGQGGNQPQHF	TGTGCCAGCAGCCATATCGGACAGGGAGGTAATCAGCCCCAGCATTTT
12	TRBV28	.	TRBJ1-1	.	CASNRWSTEAFF	TGTGCCAGCAACCGGTGGAGCACTGAAGCTTTCTTT
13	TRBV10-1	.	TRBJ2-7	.	CASSEEIPKEQYF	TGCGCCAGCAGTGAGGAGATACCGAAGGAGCAGTACTTC
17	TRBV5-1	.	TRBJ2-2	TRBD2	CASSLSLAGLRTGELFF	TGCGCCAGCAGCTTGAGTTTAGCGGGACTAAGGACCGGGGAGCTGTTTTTT
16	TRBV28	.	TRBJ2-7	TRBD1	CASSSWGQGTRYEQYF	TGTGCCAGCAGCTCCTGGGGACAGGGGACCCGCTACGAGCAGTACTTC
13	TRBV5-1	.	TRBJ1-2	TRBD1	CASSRDSNYGYTF	TGCGCCAGCAGCCGGGACAGTAACTATGGCTACACCTTC
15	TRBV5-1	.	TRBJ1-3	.	CASSLQGDSGNTIYF	TGCGCCAGCAGCTTGCAAGGAGACTCTGGAAACACCATATATTTT
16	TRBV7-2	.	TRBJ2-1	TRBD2	CASSPPGLAGRGEQFF	TGTGCCAGCAGCCCCCCCGGACTAGCGGGACGAGGTGAGCAGTTCTTC
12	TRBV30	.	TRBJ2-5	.	CATEPGGETQYF	TGTGCCACCGAACCAGGGGGGGAGACCCAGTACTTC
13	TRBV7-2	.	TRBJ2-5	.	CASSLLSIETQYF	TGTGCCAGCAGCTTACTGTCTATAGAGACCCAGTACTTC
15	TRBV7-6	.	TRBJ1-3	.	CASSLQSGPGNTIYF	TGTGCCAGCAGCTTACAGTCAGGGCCGGGAAACACCATATATTTT
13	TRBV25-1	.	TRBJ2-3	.	CASRQTSTDTQYF	TGTGCCAGCAGGCAGACTAGCACAGATACGCAGTATTTT
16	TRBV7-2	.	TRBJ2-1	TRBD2	CASSFQAGGPMDEQFF	TGTGCCAGCAGCTTCCAGGCGGGAGGGCCGATGGATGAGCAGTTCTTC
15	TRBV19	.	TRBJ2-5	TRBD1	CASSTPGTGGETQYF	TGTGCCAGTAGTACCCCCGGGACAGGGGGAGAGACCCAGTACTTC
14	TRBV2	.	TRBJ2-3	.	CASSEGQSTDTQYF	TGTGCCAGCAGTGAAGGACAGAGCACAGATACGCAGTATTTT
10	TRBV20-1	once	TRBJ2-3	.	CSASADTQYF	TGCAGTGCCTCGGCAGATACGCAGTATTTT
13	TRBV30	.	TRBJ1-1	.	CAWSVQVNTEAFF	TGTGCCTGGAGTGTACAAGTGAACACTGAAGCTTTCTTT
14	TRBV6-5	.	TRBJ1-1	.	CASSLGGSGTEAFF	TGTGCCAGCAGCCTCGGGGGGTCGGGAACTGAAGCTTTCTTT
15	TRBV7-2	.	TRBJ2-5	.	CASSLYPGVQETQYF	TGTGCCAGCAGCTTGTATCCCGGTGTACAAGAGACCCAGTACTTC
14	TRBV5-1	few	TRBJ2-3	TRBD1	CASSFQGAADTQYF	TGCGCCAGCAGCTTTCAGGGGGCGGCCGATACGCAGTATTTT
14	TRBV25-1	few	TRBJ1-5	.	CASSERGSNQPQHF	TGTGCCAGCAGTGAACGAGGTAGCAATCAGCCCCAGCATTTT
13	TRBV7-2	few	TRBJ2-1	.	CASSPSNYNEQFF	TGTGCCAGCAGCCCCTCTAACTACAATGAGCAGTTCTTC
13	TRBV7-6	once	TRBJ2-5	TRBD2	CASSSGLAWAQYF	TGTGCCAGCAGCTCGGGACTAGCATGGGCCCAGTACTTC
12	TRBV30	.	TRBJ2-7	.	CAWERGSYEQYF	TGTGCCTGGGAACGGGGCTCCTACGAGCAGTACTTC
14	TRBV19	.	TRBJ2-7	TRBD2	CASSISSGTYEQYF	TGTGCCAGTAGTATCTCTAGCGGGACCTACGAGCAGTACTTC
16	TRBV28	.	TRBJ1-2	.	CASSYPGAPLSGGYTF	TGTGCCAGCAGTTACCCAGGAGCCCCCCTAAGCGGGGGCTACACCTTC
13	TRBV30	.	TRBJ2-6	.	CAWIAVGANVLTF	TGTGCCTGGATCGCGGTCGGGGCCAACGTCCTGACTTTC
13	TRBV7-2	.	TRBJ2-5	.	CASSLFNQETQYF	TGTGCCAGCAGCTTATTTAACCAAGAGACCCAGTACTTC
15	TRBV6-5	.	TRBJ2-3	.	CASSYGVGSTDTQYF	TGTGCCAGCAGTTATGGAGTCGGAAGCACAGATACGCAGTATTTT
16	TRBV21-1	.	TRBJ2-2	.	CASSPPDRAHTGELFF	TGTGCCAGCAGCCCCCCGGACAGGGCGCACACCGGGGAGCTGTTTTTT
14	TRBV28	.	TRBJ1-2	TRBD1	CASSPGQESYGYTF	TGTGCCAGCAGTCCTGGACAGGAGTCCTATGGCTACACCTTC
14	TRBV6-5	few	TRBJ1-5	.	CASIKDSPNQPQHF	TGTGCCAGCATTAAGGACAGCCCAAATCAGCCCCAGCATTTT
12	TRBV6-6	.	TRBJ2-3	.	CASSSQTDTQYF	TGTGCCAGCAGTTCACAGACAGATACGCAGTATTTT
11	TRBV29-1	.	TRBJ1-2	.	CSVGQQNGYTF	TGCAGCGTCGGACAGCAAAATGGCTACACCTTC
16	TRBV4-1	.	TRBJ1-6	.	CAVRDSRRGINSPLHF	TGCGCCGTTAGGGACTCCCGCCGAGGTATTAATTCACCCCTCCACTTT
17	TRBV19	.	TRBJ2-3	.	CASSPIHGRGSTDTQYF	TGTGCCAGTAGTCCCATCCATGGCAGGGGAAGCACAGATACGCAGTATTTT
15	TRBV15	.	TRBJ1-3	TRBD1	CATSKGQGVGNTIYF	TGTGCCACCAGCAAGGGACAGGGTGTGGGAAACACCATATATTTT
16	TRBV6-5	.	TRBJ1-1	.	CASSYGRTGSFGGAFF	TGTGCCAGCAGTTACGGGAGAACAGGGAGCTTTGGCGGGGCTTTCTTT
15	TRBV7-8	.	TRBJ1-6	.	CASSLSHSYNSPLHF	TGTGCCAGCAGCTTAAGCCACTCCTATAATTCACCCCTCCACTTT
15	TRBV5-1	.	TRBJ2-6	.	CASHLEYSGANVLTF	TGCGCCAGCCACCTCGAGTACTCTGGGGCCAACGTCCTGACTTTC
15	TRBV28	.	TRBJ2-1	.	CASSLSQSAYNEQFF	TGTGCCAGCAGTTTATCCCAGTCAGCGTACAATGAGCAGTTCTTC
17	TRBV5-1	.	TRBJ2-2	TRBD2	CASSLGGPTSGTGELFF	TGCGCCAGCAGCTTGGGGGGACCTACTAGCGGGACCGGGGAGCTGTTTTTT
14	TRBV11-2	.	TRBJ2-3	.	CASSFLRAPDTQYF	TGTGCCAGCAGCTTCCTCAGGGCCCCAGATACGCAGTATTTT